The subject of this entry is one T cell receptor (beta chain). There is no known antigen for this receptor. No base quality values were provided; no much bigger clone lies one nucleotide off. Looking up the germline V gene yields CDR1 SGHVS and CDR2 FNYEAQ. Including the terminal cysteine and phenylalanine, the CDR3 comprises 15 residues. Only the CDR3 region is kept as DNA, spanning 45 bases read in frame from base 1. V is shortened by 5 bases, J by 9 bases, and the region joining them spans 17 bases. TCR beta chain sequences were generated from genomic DNA using the immunoSEQ assay. The study's own analysis went as follows. CDR3 sequences not starting with the conserved framework cysteine at position 104 were manually removed. Clonality was calculated as one minus the normalized Shannon's Diversity Index, with values ranging from 0 (maximal diversity) to 1 (oligoclonal). To check whether a given CDR3 had different frequencies in two samples, for example brain versus blood, chi-squared comparison-of-proportions tests were used. Public clonotypes were identified by searching immuneACCESS, and similarity to known antiviral clonotypes was assessed with the VDJdb browser. Here the immuneACCESS table is served through TCRdb, limited to in-frame sequences with V and J called. Missing clones are a known gap in these copies; in checked studies unresolved V genes cover under half, and the rest lacks a known reason. D and trimming were read from the DNA, whereas the V and J calls and clone size are those reported in that table. Here the sample has 80,000 or so clones; about 92% occur a single time. The ten largest clones take up approximately 1.4% of the sample.

The record originates from a study of brain T cells in children with intractable seizures (dated by TCRdb to about 2021). Notes on the research overall: A NanoString immunology panel was first used to screen resected brain tissue from about 53 pediatric epilepsy surgery cases for immune gene transcripts. Eight of the 12 selected surgery cases also had pre-surgery blood sequenced, which left four cases with brain tissue only.

The time point label here, explained by the study, means: resected brain tissue, or blood drawn just prior to surgery. Surgery cases with the highest brain T cell transcript signatures were selected for TCR beta chain sequencing of brain tissue and, where available, blood. Patients had been treated with at least one anti-epileptic drug before surgery. TCR-sequenced patients were children with drug-resistant epilepsy due to tuberous sclerosis complex, focal cortical dysplasia, Rasmussen encephalitis or hemimegalencephaly. The Monarch genomic DNA purification kit was used to extract bulk genomic DNA from unsorted brain tissue and whole blood. Broad study findings and their caveats: Because sequencing depth differed between pre- and post-surgery blood, the absence of clones from the pre-surgery sample may reflect undersampling. Viral specificity was inferred solely from CDR3 sequence similarity, and the HCMV serostatus of the patients was not known.

Sequences were derived from peripheral blood, sampled at surgery. The rearranged segments are TRBV7-6 and TRBJ1-6; the D gene is perhaps TRBD1, from 6 matching bases. This TCR derives from a boy in the first two years of life with tuberous sclerosis and intractable seizures. The CDR3 protein: CASSESGTSGSPLHF. In nucleotides, the sequence is TGTGCCAGCAGCGAATCCGGGACAAGCGGTTCACCCCTCCACTTT. When the CDR3 is completed using the reference TRBV7-6 and TRBJ1-6 genes on either side, the full variable domain is GAGVSQSPRYKVTKRGQDVALRCDPISGHVSLYWYRQALGQGPEFLTYFNYEAQQDKSGLPNDRFSAERPEGSISTLTIQRTEQRDSAMYRCASSESGTSGSPLHFGNGTRLTVT.